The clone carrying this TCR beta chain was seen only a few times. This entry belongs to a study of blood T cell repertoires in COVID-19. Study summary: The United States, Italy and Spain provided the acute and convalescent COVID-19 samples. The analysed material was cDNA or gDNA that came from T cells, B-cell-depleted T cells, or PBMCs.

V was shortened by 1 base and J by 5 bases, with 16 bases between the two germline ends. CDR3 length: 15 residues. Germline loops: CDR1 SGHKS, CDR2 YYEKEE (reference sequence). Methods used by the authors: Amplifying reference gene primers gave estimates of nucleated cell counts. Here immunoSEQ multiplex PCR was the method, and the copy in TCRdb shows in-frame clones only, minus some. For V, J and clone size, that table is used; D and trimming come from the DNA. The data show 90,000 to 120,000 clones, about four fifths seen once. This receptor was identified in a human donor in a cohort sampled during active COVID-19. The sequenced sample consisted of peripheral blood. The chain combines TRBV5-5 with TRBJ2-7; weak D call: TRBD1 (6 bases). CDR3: CASSLRSAGVHEQYF. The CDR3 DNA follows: TGTGCCAGCAGCTTGAGGTCTGCAGGGGTTCACGAGCAGTACTTC.